This paragraph reports one TCR beta chain. Its antigen is unknown. The data are from a study of graft-versus-host responses after intestinal transplantation. The germline gives CDR1 MNHEY, CDR2 SVGAGI. V shed 5 bases, J shed 4 bases, and the junction held 9 bases outside the gene matches. This CDR3 is 15 amino acids long. Measured with immunoSEQ multiplex PCR; TCRdb has only the in-frame clones, and not every one. There are roughly 100,000 clones in the sample; roughly 93% occur only once, and less than 1.5% lies in the top ten. The sequence was collected from a human donor who received an intestinal transplant. The specimen was unstimulated CD8+ T cells sorted from spleen or lymph node cells, collected before intestinal transplant. The chain has TRBV6-5 and TRBJ2-5, with TRBD1 matching over 8 bases. CDR3 bases: TGTGCCAGCAGTCCCCTACAGGGGGGAGGAGAGACCCAGTACTTC. Its protein is CASSPLQGGGETQYF.